Reported below is one T cell receptor (beta chain). The antigen is unknown. The data were taken from a study of T cell responses to AZD1222 COVID-19 vaccine. Sequencing was performed with immunoSEQ multiplex PCR; in TCRdb, only in-frame clones are kept and a portion is missing. Altogether 100,000 to 110,000 clones are present, more than 70% being singletons, with the ten largest covering roughly 4.2%. Broader study findings: Compared with day 0, the breadth and depth of the Spike-specific TCR repertoire rose significantly after two doses of AZD1222. Only six AZD1222 recipients tested seropositive at baseline. Donors were largely white British and mainly female; clonal diversity was possibly underestimated.

Trimming shortened V by 5 bases and J by 0 bases, and 8 bases separated the two germline ends. Germline V gives CDR1 SGHRS, CDR2 YFSETQ. The CDR3 is made up of 14 amino acids. The source material was peripheral blood, sampled on day 0 of MenACWY control vaccination. The sequence was collected from an adult in good health. This rearrangement joins TRBV5-1 to TRBJ1-4; the D gene is possibly TRBD1 (6 bases). The CDR3 loop reads CASRGGPTNEKLFF. CDR3 nucleotides: TGCGCCAGCAGGGGGGGGCCAACTAATGAAAAACTGTTTTTT.